Shown below are 30 T cell receptor beta chains from a single sample sequenced in a study of blood T cell repertoires in COVID-19 (TCRdb year 2020). The library was obtained by the immunoSEQ multiplex PCR assay. Held by TCRdb, this immuneACCESS table contains in-frame sequences only and omits some clones. Under half of the omission traces to an unresolved V gene where checked; the cause of the rest is unknown. In all, the sample holds about 230,000 clones, and roughly 82% of those were seen once. The ten largest clones add up to around 1.5% of the sample. The sample consisted of peripheral blood. The origin of the receptors is a woman in her thirties or forties who had recovered from COVID-19.

V usage is TRBV14 and J usage is TRBJ2-2, with TRBD1 as a possible D gene (6 bases). V lost 5 bases to trimming and J lost 6 bases, with 19 bases between them. Germline V gene lookup returns CDR1 SGHDN and CDR2 FVKESK. The CDR3 sequence is 16 residues long. The chain's CDR3 is CASSAYPFRGAGELFF. CDR3 DNA: TGTGCCAGCAGCGCATACCCTTTCAGGGGCGCCGGGGAGCTGTTTTTT. Full variable domain (rest looked up from reference TRBV14 and TRBJ2-2): EAGVTQFPSHSVIEKGQTVTLRCDPISGHDNLYWYRRVMGKEIKFLLHFVKESKQDESGMPNNRFLAERTGGTYSTLKVQPAELEDSGVYFCASSAYPFRGAGELFFGEGSRLTVL.

The J gene is TRBJ1-6, the V gene TRBV5-6; D call uncertain. The V end was cut by 0 bases, the J end by 0 bases, with 10 bases between. CDR1 is SGHDT and CDR2 is YYEEEE in the germline V gene. The CDR3 is 17 residues long. CDR3 nucleotide sequence: TGTGCCAGCAGCTTGGGCGGGATGAGCTCCTATAATTCACCCCTCCACTTT. It is translated as CASSLGGMSSYNSPLHF.

The V and J genes are TRBV3-1 (or the pseudogene TRBV3-2) and TRBJ1-1; possibly TRBD1 for D (6 bases). Trimming shortened V by 1 base and J by 8 bases, and 14 bases separated the two germline ends. This CDR3 is 14 amino acids long. Germline values: CDR1 LGHDT, CDR2 YNNKEL (reference sequence). The DNA of the CDR3 is TGTGCCAGCAGCCAAGGGTATGGGGGCAGGGAAGCTTTCTTT. This gives the protein CASSQGYGGREAFF.

The V gene is TRBV5-1, the J gene TRBJ1-5, with D perhaps matching TRBD1 (5 bases). Per germline, CDR1 SGHRS and CDR2 YFSETQ. The CDR3 is made up of 14 amino acids. V lost 1 base, J lost 6 bases, and 11 bases lay in between. The CDR3 region is CASSLYGGTQPQHF. The CDR3 DNA sequence: TGCGCCAGCAGCTTGTATGGAGGGACTCAGCCCCAGCATTTT. The full variable domain, with the rest looked up from reference TRBV5-1 and TRBJ1-5, is KAGVTQTPRYLIKTRGQQVTLSCSPISGHRSVSWYQQTPGQGLQFLFEYFSETQRNKGNFPGRFSGRQFSNSRSEMNVSTLELGDSALYLCASSLYGGTQPQHFGDGTRLSIL.

This chain joins TRBV5-1 and TRBJ1-3; the D is unclear. This CDR3 contains 16 residues. Germline V lookup: CDR1 SGHRS, CDR2 YFSETQ. Trimming cost V 3 bases and J 0 bases, with 13 bases left between them. Here the CDR3 reads CASSSDRSYSGNTIYF. CDR3 DNA sequence: TGCGCCAGCAGCTCCGATAGATCCTACTCTGGAAACACCATATATTTT.

This clone was recorded once. CDR3 in DNA: TGTGCCAGCAGTCCCGACAGTGGGAATCAGCCCCAGCATTTT. As protein: CASSPDSGNQPQHF. V gene TRBV6-2 or TRBV6-3 combines with J gene TRBJ1-5; D may be TRBD1 (5 bases). The CDR3 is 14 amino acids. CDR1 and CDR2 (germline): MNHEY, SVGEGT. Trimming pared 5 bases from V and 4 bases from J, leaving 12 bases between.

CDR3 protein: CASDRQGNTGELFF. The CDR3 nucleotides read TGTGCCAGCGACCGACAGGGGAACACCGGGGAGCTGTTTTTT. The chain is built from TRBV9 and TRBJ2-2, with 7 bases that match TRBD1. CDR3 length: 14 residues. Trimming at V came to 7 bases and at J to 1 base, leaving 4 bases not matched to a gene. Germline CDR1 is SGDLS and CDR2 is YYNGEE.

The chain recombines TRBV9 with TRBJ2-3; 11 bases agree with TRBD2. The CDR3 is 15 amino acids. CDR1 is SGDLS, CDR2 YYNGEE, per germline. V dropped 4 bases and J dropped 6; count of bases not matched to a gene: 7. The CDR3: CASSKIAGGIDTQYF. DNA for the CDR3: TGTGCCAGCAGCAAAATAGCGGGGGGGATTGATACGCAGTATTTT.

This clone was found once. V and J are TRBV7-2 and TRBJ2-5; 14 bases agree with TRBD2. V lost 4 bases, J lost 4 bases, and 8 bases stayed unmatched. CDR3 size: 17 residues. Germline values: CDR1 SGHTA, CDR2 FQGNSA. The CDR3 region has the DNA TGTGCCAGCAGCTCCGCGGGACTAGCGGGGGTGGGAGAGACCCAGTACTTC. It is translated as CASSSAGLAGVGETQYF.

The genes are TRBV4-2 and TRBJ1-2; the D gene is possibly TRBD1 (5 bases). V lost 2 bases to trimming and J lost 7 bases, with 20 bases between them. This CDR3 is built from 16 residues. The germline CDR1 and CDR2 sequences are LGHNA and YNFKEQ. DNA of the CDR3: TGTGCCAGCAGCCAATCGCAGTCCGTAGGGGATACTGGCTACACCTTC. Protein: CASSQSQSVGDTGYTF.

V usage is TRBV19 and J usage is TRBJ1-5, with 9 positions matching TRBD1. Germline V CDR1 and CDR2: LNHDA, SQIVND (reference sequence). The CDR3 runs 15 residues. Trimming removed 4 bases from V and 6 bases from J; junction bases left unmatched: 7. In DNA, the CDR3 is TGTGCCAGTAGTAGGGAGACAGGGGGACTTCAGCCCCAGCATTTT. As protein: CASSRETGGLQPQHF.

This chain joins TRBV10-1 and TRBJ2-1; no clear D. V lost 1 base to trimming and J lost 12 bases, with 13 bases between them. This CDR3 comprises 13 residues. Germline lookup yields CDR1 WNHNN and CDR2 SYGVQD (reference sequence). CDR3: CASSEYLQSGQFF. The CDR3 DNA reads as TGCGCCAGCAGTGAGTATCTGCAGTCGGGGCAGTTCTTC.

The chain employs TRBV19 and TRBJ1-1, with D unresolved. Per the germline V gene, CDR1 is LNHDA and CDR2 is SQIVND (reference sequence). Trimming took off 10 bases at V and 6 bases at J, with 21 bases between the two ends. This CDR3 spans 14 amino acids. CDR3 sequence (DNA): TGTGCCACACGAACCCCGACCGGAGCTTCTGAAGCTTTCTTT. Translating it yields CATRTPTGASEAFF.

V is TRBV2 and J is TRBJ1-5, with D unclear. Trimming shortened V by 7 bases and J by 1 base, and 14 bases separated the two germline ends. CDR3 length: 15 residues. Per the germline V gene, CDR1 is SNHLY and CDR2 is FYNNEI. In DNA, the CDR3 is TGTGCCAGCAAAAGGGAGGAGACCAGCAATCAGCCCCAGCATTTT. Translated: CASKREETSNQPQHF.

The chain couples TRBV11-2 to TRBJ2-1, with 8 positions matching TRBD2. The germline V gene encodes CDR1 SGHAT and CDR2 FQNNGV. V trimming: 5 bases; J trimming: 6 bases; junction bases outside the gene matches: 3. There are 13 residues in the CDR3. The DNA of the CDR3 is TGTGCCAGCAGCCCAACTAGCGGCAATGAGCAGTTCTTC. Translating it yields CASSPTSGNEQFF.

The rearrangement links TRBV18 to TRBJ2-5; D is uncertain. Trimming removed 0 bases at V and 5 bases at J, with 7 bases between. The CDR3 runs to 13 residues. Looked up from germline, CDR1 is KGHSH and CDR2 is LQKENI. CDR3 residues: CASSPPSVETQYF. The CDR3 coding sequence is TGTGCCAGCTCACCACCGAGCGTGGAGACCCAGTACTTC.

V and J are TRBV19 and TRBJ2-2; 11 bases match TRBD2. Germline V gene data show CDR1 as LNHDA and CDR2 as SQIVND (reference sequence). Trimming removed 3 bases from V and 0 bases from J; junction bases left unmatched: 6. The CDR3 loop spans 18 amino acids. The CDR3 DNA reads as TGTGCCAGTAGTATCGGGCTAGCGGGGGGTTCGAACACCGGGGAGCTGTTTTTT. Its protein product is CASSIGLAGGSNTGELFF.

This rearrangement joins TRBV7-9 to TRBJ1-1, with 7 bases matching TRBD1. Trimming at V came to 0 bases and at J to 3 bases, leaving 1 base not matched to a gene. Germline assignment: CDR1 SEHNR and CDR2 FQNEAQ (reference sequence). The CDR3 length is 14 residues. CDR3: CASSLAGTDTEAFF. For the CDR3, the DNA is TGTGCCAGCAGCTTAGCCGGGACAGACACTGAAGCTTTCTTT.

The sample holds one count of this clone. The CDR3 nucleotides are TGTGCCTGGAGTGGAGGGACAGGGGTAGGTGGAAACACCATATATTTT. This translates into CAWSGGTGVGGNTIYF. This chain joins TRBV30 and TRBJ1-3, with TRBD1 matching over 10 bases. CDR1 is GTSNPN, CDR2 SVGIG, per germline (reference sequence). Trimming removed 1 base from V and 3 bases from J; junction bases left unmatched: 6. CDR3 length: 16 amino acids.

The V gene is TRBV2, the J gene TRBJ2-1; the match to TRBD1 covers 10 bases. CDR3 length equals 15 residues. V gave up 5 bases and J gave up 5 bases; unmatched junction bases: 6. Germline CDR1 reads SNHLY; CDR2 reads FYNNEI. The CDR3: CASSRRDRGNNEQFF. CDR3 nucleotide sequence: TGTGCCAGCAGTCGACGGGACAGGGGTAACAATGAGCAGTTCTTC.

This clone was detected only once. The chain employs TRBV25-1 and TRBJ1-1; no clear D gene. CDR3 length: 14 residues. Per germline, CDR1 MGHDK and CDR2 SYGVNS. Trimming stripped 3 bases from V and 1 base from J, with 9 bases between. Written as DNA, the CDR3 is TGTGCCAGCAGTGAGTTGAGGGAGAACACTGAAGCTTTCTTT. It codes for CASSELRENTEAFF.

The gene calls are TRBV28 and TRBJ2-5; D is perhaps TRBD1 (7 bases). Germline lookup yields CDR1 MDHEN and CDR2 SYDVKM. Trimming left V 7 bases short and J 5 bases short, with 20 bases between. This CDR3 contains 15 residues. This CDR3 is CASKSGGGGEETQYF. CDR3 nucleotides: TGTGCCAGCAAGTCCGGAGGGGGCGGGGAGGAGACCCAGTACTTC.

This clone was counted a few times. This sequence joins TRBV28 and TRBJ1-2; D is undetermined. The germline V gene has CDR1 MDHEN and CDR2 SYDVKM. Trimming took off 5 bases at V and 4 bases at J, with 11 bases between the two ends. CDR3 length: 13 residues. CDR3 sequence reads: CASSHYITYGYTF. The CDR3 region has the DNA TGTGCCAGCAGTCATTACATAACCTATGGCTACACCTTC.

The gene calls are TRBV11-2 and TRBJ1-2, with unresolved D. Trimming shortened V by 4 bases and J by 8 bases, and 20 bases separated the two germline ends. Looked up from germline, CDR1 is SGHAT and CDR2 is FQNNGV. The CDR3 has 15 amino acids. The CDR3 nucleotides are TGTGCCAGCAGCTCTACTAAAAGACGTTGGAGGGGCTACACCTTC. This encodes CASSSTKRRWRGYTF.

In the case of this clone: One junction end does not reproduce the germline sequence, and a read error may be involved. V and J are TRBV14 and TRBJ2-1; 13 bases match TRBD2. Germline-derived CDR1 and CDR2 are SGHDN and FVKESK. This CDR3 is 14 amino acids long. CDR3 in DNA: TGTGCCAGCAGCCTCCCCGGACTAGCGGGGGTTCAGCTCTTC. Translation: CASSLPGLAGVQLF. Based on the CDR3 plus reference TRBV14 and TRBJ2-1, the full variable domain is EAGVTQFPSHSVIEKGQTVTLRCDPISGHDNLYWYRRVMGKEIKFLLHFVKESKQDESGMPNNRFLAERTGGTYSTLKVQPAELEDSGVYFCASSLPGLAGVQLFGPGTRLTVL.

V gene TRBV13 combines with J gene TRBJ2-7, with 7 nucleotides matching TRBD1. J lost 2 bases, V lost 1 base, and 5 bases had no gene match. This CDR3 comprises 15 residues. The germline V gene encodes CDR1 PRHDT and CDR2 FYEKMQ (reference sequence). For the CDR3, the DNA is TGTGCCAGCAGCTTAGATGTTACAGGGGCCTACGAGCAGTACTTC. Translation: CASSLDVTGAYEQYF.

The genes are TRBV29-1 and TRBJ2-3, with 7 bases lining up with TRBD1. V lost 3 bases and J lost 4; bases outside the gene matches: 7. CDR3 size: 14 residues. From germline, CDR1 is SQVTM and CDR2 ANQGSEA. The CDR3 sequence is CSVEVVRGSDTQYF. Written as DNA, the CDR3 is TGCAGCGTTGAGGTCGTCAGGGGGTCAGATACGCAGTATTTT.

In its sample, this clone was seen once. V gene TRBV2 combines with J gene TRBJ2-3, with a possible D match to TRBD2 (6 bases). Germline assignment: CDR1 SNHLY and CDR2 FYNNEI. The germline V and J ends were trimmed by 8 bases and 0 bases, with 21 bases remaining between them. The CDR3 loop spans 17 amino acids. The CDR3: CASGDGLDYGSTDTQYF. The CDR3 DNA reads TGTGCCAGCGGCGACGGATTGGACTATGGGAGCACAGATACGCAGTATTTT.

This chain joins TRBV11-3 and TRBJ2-1, with TRBD2 matching over 8 bases. Trimming cost V 1 base and J 5 bases; bases outside gene matches: 4. Germline-derived CDR1 and CDR2 are SGHNT and YENEEA. CDR3 size: 15 residues. In DNA form, the CDR3 reads TGTGCCAGCAGCTTAGCGGGGGGGATAGACAATGAGCAGTTCTTC. Translated: CASSLAGGIDNEQFF.

The chain employs TRBV2 and TRBJ1-2, with D uncertain. V dropped 2 bases and J dropped 6 bases, with 10 bases sitting between them. In germline, CDR1 is SNHLY, CDR2 FYNNEI. The CDR3 runs 13 residues. The CDR3 is CASSELRVDGYTF. In DNA form, the CDR3 reads TGTGCCAGCAGTGAACTACGGGTCGATGGCTACACCTTC.